This TCR beta chain originates from a study of tumor and adjacent non-tumor tissue in lung cancer. Study-wide background: On average, productive TCRbeta reads reached roughly 4.2 million per sample.

This sample's RNA came from whole unsorted tissue. This clonotype was found many times. Germline values: CDR1 DFQATT, CDR2 SNEGSKA (reference sequence). Between the trimmed V and J ends, which lost 1 base and 1 base, there was a span of 14 bases. The CDR3 runs 16 residues. A modified ARM-PCR protocol with three rounds of nested PCR amplified TCRbeta. MiXCR, run by TCRdb on the multiplex PCR reads, gives a single entry per CDR3 protein. The sample consists of tens of thousands of distinct CDR3 sequences, approximately 72% of them appearing once. The sequenced sample was lung tumor tissue. The receptor comes from a woman in her thirties or forties with non-small cell lung cancer. The rearrangement uses TRBV20-1 and TRBJ2-1; D may be TRBD1 (6 bases). In DNA form, the CDR3 reads TGCAGTGCTAGAGTTTCGAGACAGGTTTCCTACAATGAGCAGTTCTTC. Its protein is CSARVSRQVSYNEQFF.